The clone carrying this T cell receptor (beta chain) was observed a handful of times. Its antigen remains unknown. TCRdb re-called the PCR reads through MiXCR, storing one row per CDR3 protein. This table holds about 40,000 distinct CDR3 sequences, 35% to 40% found once. CDR1 is DFQATT, CDR2 SNEGSKA, per germline (reference sequence). Trimming cost V 6 bases and J 6 bases; bases outside gene matches: 18. The CDR3 runs to 17 residues. The time point denotes: late sampling 161 to 241 days after vaccination in a few convalescent patients. The data belong to a study of vaccination and CD4 T cells after COVID-19. Study at large: Mild disease affected about 10 convalescent patients and severe disease one, all SARS-CoV-2 positive by nasal swab PCR. In the convalescent cohort, there were six males and four females, two of them Hispanic. After vaccination, three convalescent patients were sampled at day 14 and at days 161 to 241.

Overall study results and limits: Convalescent patients had a median around 90% of reactive clones appearing only post-vaccination.

The sequencing used CD4+ T cells from blood, collected about 7 months after SARS-CoV-2 vaccination. The chain links TRBV20-1 to TRBJ2-3; 10 positions match TRBD1. This clonotype was obtained from a human donor who had recovered from COVID-19. CDR3 nucleotides: TGCAGTGCGCCACATCCGGGACAGGGGACCCACGACGATACGCAGTATTTT. This translates into CSAPHPGQGTHDDTQYF.